This T cell receptor beta chain comes out of a study of CD8 T cells in Susac syndrome. As for the study in general: Within the sequenced Susac syndrome patient group, five or six exhibited active disease and about 8 were in remission. When blood was collected, patients with Susac syndrome were therapy-naive, were taking corticosteroids, or were receiving intravenous immunoglobulin alone. Points from the study as a whole: There was no clonal expansion in the CD4+ T cell repertoires of Susac syndrome.

To note about this clonotype: Its antigen is not identified.

This CDR3 is 17 amino acids long. From germline, CDR1 is SGDLS and CDR2 YYNGEE. The V gene lost 4 bases and the J gene lost 0 bases, with 17 bases spanning the gap. A quantity of about 0.5 to 1 ug RNA underwent reverse transcription using random hexamers. Amplification of TCR beta CDR3 used immunoSEQ multiplex PCR across 54 Vbeta and 13 Jbeta. MiXCR was run by TCRdb on the immunoSEQ multiplex PCR reads, yielding one entry per CDR3 protein. Of about 150,000 distinct CDR3 sequences listed, roughly 95% are singletons. V and J are TRBV9 and TRBJ1-3; a weak D match, TRBD1 (6 bases). The clonotype originates from a human donor with Susac syndrome. Specimen: CD4+ T cells from PBMCs. The DNA of the CDR3 is TGTGCCAGCAGCTCCCCGGAGGACAGCTACTCTGGAAACACCATATATTTT. Translation gives CASSSPEDSYSGNTIYF. Filled out from reference TRBV9 and TRBJ1-3, the complete variable domain reads DSGVTQTPKHLITATGQRVTLRCSPRSGDLSVYWYQQSLDQGLQFLIQYYNGEERAKGNILERFSAQQFPDLHSELNLSSLELGDSALYFCASSSPEDSYSGNTIYFGEGSWLTVV.